This record covers a single TCR beta chain. Its antigen remains unidentified. Per the germline V gene, CDR1 is SGHNT and CDR2 is YENEEA. J lost 4 bases, V lost 5 bases, and 4 bases had no gene match. The CDR3 extends over 13 amino acids. The entry originates in a study of cytomegalovirus exposure and HLA in healthy donors. This PCR relied on a set of 60 Vbeta primers and 13 Jbeta primers. Sequenced by immunoSEQ multiplex PCR; TCRdb stores in-frame clones only, minus some. The data show about 120,000 clones, almost 85% seen once. Study conclusions and caveats: Analysis performed later showed TCR beta chains linked to HLA being more clonally expanded than equally common others.

The sequenced sample was PBMCs. This sequence originates from a woman aged 18 to 35 in good health and CMV-seronegative. The chain carries TRBV11-3 and TRBJ1-1; TRBD1 matches 7 bases. The CDR3 spells CASSPGQSTEAFF. The CDR3 DNA is TGTGCCAGCAGCCCGGGACAGAGCACTGAAGCTTTCTTT.